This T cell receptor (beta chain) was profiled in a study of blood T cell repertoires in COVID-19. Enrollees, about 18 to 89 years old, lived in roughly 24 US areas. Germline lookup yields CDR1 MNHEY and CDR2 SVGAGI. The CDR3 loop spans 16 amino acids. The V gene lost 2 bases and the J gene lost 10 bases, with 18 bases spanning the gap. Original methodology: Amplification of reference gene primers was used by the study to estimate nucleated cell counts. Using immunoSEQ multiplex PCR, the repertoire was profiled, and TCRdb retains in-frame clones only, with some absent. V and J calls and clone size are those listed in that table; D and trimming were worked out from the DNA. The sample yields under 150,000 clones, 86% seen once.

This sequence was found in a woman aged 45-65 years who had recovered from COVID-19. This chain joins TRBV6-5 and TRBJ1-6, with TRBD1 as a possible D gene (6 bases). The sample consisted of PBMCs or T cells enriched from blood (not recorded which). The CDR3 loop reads CASSYIGGQTGSPLHF. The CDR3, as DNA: TGTGCCAGCAGTTACATCGGCGGACAGACGGGGTCACCCCTCCACTTT.